Listed below are T cell receptor beta chains from one sample, sequenced in a study of prognosis after radiotherapy for stage I lung cancer. TCRdb re-analysed the multiplex PCR reads in MiXCR, keeping a single row per CDR3 protein. The data contain more than 30,000 distinct CDR3 sequences, approximately 46% of them singletons. The source was PBMCs, collected before or after stereotactic body radiation therapy (not recorded which). The receptors originated from a donor over 45 with non-small cell lung cancer. CDR3s include the opening cysteine and the closing phenylalanine or tryptophan.

V | CDR3
TRBV2 | CASTLFSGLVPRTSYNEQFF
TRBV6-1 | CASYGGVDGYTF
TRBV2 | CASSEGAGGITGELFF
TRBV28 | CASSLFAGTGEETQYF
TRBV10-3 | CAISESGTGLRGDYGYTF
TRBV20-1 | CSTGGREETQYF
TRBV28 | CASRTGLNEKLFF
TRBV6-2/TRBV6-3 | CDSSIFRRGTTGVYEQYF
TRBV30 | CAWSVHPLEQYF
TRBV15 | CATSRAAGVDYYGYTF
TRBV20-1 | CSAIPPPRSSYNEQFF
TRBV18 | CASSRGGQGNTEAFF
TRBV6-1 | CASSDQGSTEAFF
TRBV6-1 | CASSVDYNSPLHF
TRBV5-1 | CASSLERTTRGQPQHF
TRBV6-1 | CASSELVGEADTQYF
TRBV12-3/TRBV12-4 | CASSNSWGSADTQYF
TRBV18 | CASSPPEGAYYGYTF
TRBV9 | CASSVEALAYEQYF
TRBV7-8 | CASSPRSGGGRTYEQYF
TRBV9 | CASSVGQAFYGYTF
TRBV20-1 | CSANPLPSQRMVYGYTF
TRBV6-1 | CASSAPTRGADTEAFF
TRBV10-3 | CAISESESHQSVLFF
TRBV28 | CASRRTGGYGYTF
TRBV15 | CATSRDAEETQYF
TRBV6-5 | CASSYSVYPPVGGYTF
TRBV7-9 | CASSSTGDEQYF
TRBV7-2 | CASSRPRDNSPLHF
TRBV7-9 | CAVLRGQYNEQFF
TRBV2 | CASSNDLPEQFF
TRBV19 | CASSWDRGYNEQFF
TRBV11-2 | CASSHRGVSSYEQYF
TRBV28 | CASSLLQGGANEQYF
TRBV13 | CASSSGRNTDTQYF
TRBV11-2 | CASSLNGGGYGELFF
TRBV3-1 | CASSPGAPNTEAFF
TRBV20-1 | CSAREPDTGELFF
TRBV6-2/TRBV6-3 | CASSMGRGYYYQYF
TRBV28 | CASSSIRAGGSLVNEQFF
TRBV15 | CATSRLGGGVGGYTF
TRBV28 | CASSLVGPSCDEQFF
TRBV28 | CASSAPRGPQHF
TRBV29-1 | CSAVRGRGGEQYF
TRBV12-3/TRBV12-4 | CASSLGGQGEETQYF
TRBV12-3/TRBV12-4 | CASSPDRGNSNQPQHF
TRBV12-3/TRBV12-4 | CASSLAQGFYGYTF
TRBV19 | CASMRRDYNEQFF
TRBV6-5 | CASSYADTGTEAFF
TRBV29-1 | CSVWGLVTAGGGNEQFF